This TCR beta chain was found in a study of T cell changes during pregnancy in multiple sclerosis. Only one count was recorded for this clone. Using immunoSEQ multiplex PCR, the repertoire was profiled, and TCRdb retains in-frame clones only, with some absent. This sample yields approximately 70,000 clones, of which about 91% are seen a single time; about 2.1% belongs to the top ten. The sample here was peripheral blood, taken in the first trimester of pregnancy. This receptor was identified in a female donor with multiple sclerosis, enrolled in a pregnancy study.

CDR3 DNA sequence: TGTGCCAGCAGGGGAGGGACTATCTACAATGAGCAGTTCTTC. As protein: CASRGGTIYNEQFF. V and J are TRBV25-1 and TRBJ2-1, with 7 bases lining up with TRBD2. The CDR3 totals 14 residues. Looked up from germline, CDR1 is MGHDK and CDR2 is SYGVNS. Trimming at V came to 6 bases and at J to 3 bases, leaving 5 bases not matched to a gene.